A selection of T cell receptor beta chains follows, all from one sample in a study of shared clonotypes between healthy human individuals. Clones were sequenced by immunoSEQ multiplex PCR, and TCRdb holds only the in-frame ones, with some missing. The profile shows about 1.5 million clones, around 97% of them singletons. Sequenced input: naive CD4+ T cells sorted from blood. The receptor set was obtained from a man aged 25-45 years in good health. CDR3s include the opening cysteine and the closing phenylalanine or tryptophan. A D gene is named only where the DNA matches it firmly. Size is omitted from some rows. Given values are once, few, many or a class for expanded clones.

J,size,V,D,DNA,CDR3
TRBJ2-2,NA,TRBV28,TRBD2,TGTGCCAGCAGTTCTAGCGGGAGAGTTACCGGGGAGCTGTTTTTT,CASSSSGRVTGELFF
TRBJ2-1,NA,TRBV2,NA,TGTGCCAGCAGTGAGGGTCAGAGCTACAATGAGCAGTTCTTC,CASSEGQSYNEQFF
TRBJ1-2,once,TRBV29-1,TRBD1,TGCAGCGTTTCCCCCGACAGGGATGGCTACACCTTC,CSVSPDRDGYTF
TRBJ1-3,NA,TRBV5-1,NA,TGCGCCAGCAGCTTATCACAGACCTCTGGAAACACCATATATTTT,CASSLSQTSGNTIYF
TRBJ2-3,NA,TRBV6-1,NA,TGTGCCAGCAGTGAATCCCGACCCACAGATACGCAGTATTTT,CASSESRPTDTQYF
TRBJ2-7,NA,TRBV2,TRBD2,TGTGCCAGCAGTGAGAGGGAGGGCAACTACGAGCAGTACTTC,CASSEREGNYEQYF
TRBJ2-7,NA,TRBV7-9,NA,TGTGCCAGCAGCTTAGCCCATCCTGCCTACGAGCAGTACTTC,CASSLAHPAYEQYF
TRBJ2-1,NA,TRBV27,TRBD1,TGTGCCAGCAGTTTTTTAACAGGGGGAGACAATGAGCAGTTCTTC,CASSFLTGGDNEQFF
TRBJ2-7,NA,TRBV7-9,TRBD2,TGTGCCAGCAGCAAACTAGCGGGAGTCTCCTACGAGCAGTACTTC,CASSKLAGVSYEQYF
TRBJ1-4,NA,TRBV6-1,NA,TGTGCCAGCAGGGCGGCAGGGAGATCTAATGAAAAACTGTTTTTT,CASRAAGRSNEKLFF
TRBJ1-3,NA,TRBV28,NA,TGTGCCAGCAGTCCCCGGACTGCTGGAAACACCATATATTTT,CASSPRTAGNTIYF
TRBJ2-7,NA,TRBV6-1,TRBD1,TGTGCCAGCAGTGAAGCGGGGACAGGGATGTACGAGCAGTACTTC,CASSEAGTGMYEQYF
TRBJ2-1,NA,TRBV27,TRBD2,TGTGCCAGCAGTACAGCCCGGACTAGTAACAATGAGCAGTTCTTC,CASSTARTSNNEQFF
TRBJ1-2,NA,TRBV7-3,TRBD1,TGTGCCAGCAGCTTTGGAGGGGGCGATGGCTACACCTTC,CASSFGGGDGYTF
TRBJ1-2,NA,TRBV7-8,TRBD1,TGTGCCAGCAGCGCGACCCCGACAGGGAAGGACTATGGCTACACCTTC,CASSATPTGKDYGYTF
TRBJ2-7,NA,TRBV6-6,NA,TGTGCCAGCAGTGTGGGGGCGGCCTACGAGCAGTACTTC,CASSVGAAYEQYF
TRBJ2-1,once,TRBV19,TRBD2,TGTGCCAGTAGTATAACCCATGCACCTAGCGGGAGGTCTGAGCAGTTCTTC,CASSITHAPSGRSEQFF
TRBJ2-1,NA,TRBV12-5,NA,TGTGCTAGTTATTTCGCCTACAATGAGCAGTTCTTC,CASYFAYNEQFF
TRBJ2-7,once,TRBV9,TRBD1,TGTGCCAGCAGCGTAACCGGGACAGGGGGCTACGAGCAGTACTTC,CASSVTGTGGYEQYF
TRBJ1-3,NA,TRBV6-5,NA,TGTGCCAGCAGTTACTCTCCAGGGCTCCCTGGAAACACCATATATTTT,CASSYSPGLPGNTIYF
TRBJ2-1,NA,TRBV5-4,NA,TGTGCCAGCGGGGGTCTCCCTCAGGTGAATGAGCAGTTCTTC,CASGGLPQVNEQFF
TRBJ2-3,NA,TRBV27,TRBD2,TGTGCCAGCAGACGAATAACGACAGCGGGAGGGAGAGATACGCAGTATTTT,CASRRITTAGGRDTQYF
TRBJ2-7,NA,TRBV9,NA,TGTGCCAGCAGCGTAGCTCACAGGTTTCCCTACGAGCAGTACTTC,CASSVAHRFPYEQYF
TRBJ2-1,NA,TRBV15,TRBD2,TGTGCCACCAGCTTTAGCGGGAGCTTTGCATCCTACAATGAGCAGTTCTTC,CATSFSGSFASYNEQFF
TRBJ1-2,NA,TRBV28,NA,TGTGCCAGCAGGCCGCGCTATGGCTACACCTTC,CASRPRYGYTF
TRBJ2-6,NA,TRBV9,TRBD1,TGTGCCAGCAGCGTAGTTGGGACAGGGAACGTCCTGACTTTC,CASSVVGTGNVLTF
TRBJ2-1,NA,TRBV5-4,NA,TGTGCCAGCAGCTCCAAACTAGCCCCGGGGAACAATGAGCAGTTCTTC,CASSSKLAPGNNEQFF
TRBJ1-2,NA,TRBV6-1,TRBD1,TGTGCCAGCAGTGCCTCCACCGGACAGGGGGCAATTGGCTACACCTTC,CASSASTGQGAIGYTF
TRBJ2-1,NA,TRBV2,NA,TGTGCCAGCAGTGAACTAGAATACAATGAGCAGTTCTTC,CASSELEYNEQFF
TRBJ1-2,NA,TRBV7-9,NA,TGTGCCAGCAGCTTAGGGGAGGGCGGCTTCTATGGCTACACCTTC,CASSLGEGGFYGYTF
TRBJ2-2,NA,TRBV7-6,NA,TGTGCCAGCAGCTTAGCTACGGGCTTTGCCGGGGAGCTGTTTTTT,CASSLATGFAGELFF
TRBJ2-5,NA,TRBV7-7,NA,TGTGCCAGCAGCCCCCGCCTGGTGTCTGGCGAGACCCAGTACTTC,CASSPRLVSGETQYF
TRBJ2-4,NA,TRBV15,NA,TGTGCCACCAGCAGAGTAGCATCCGACATTCAGTACTTC,CATSRVASDIQYF
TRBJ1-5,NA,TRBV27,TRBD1,TGTGCCAGCAGTCATATCCCGGACAGGCCCAATCAGCCCCAGCATTTT,CASSHIPDRPNQPQHF
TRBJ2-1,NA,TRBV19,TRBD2,TGTGCCAGTAGTATAGGTGGTAGCGGGAGGTCGTATGAGCAGTTCTTC,CASSIGGSGRSYEQFF
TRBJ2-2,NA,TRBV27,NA,TGTGCCAGCAGGCCCTGGGGACTCTTAACCGGGGAGCTGTTTTTT,CASRPWGLLTGELFF
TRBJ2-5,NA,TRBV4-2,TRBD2,TGTGCCAGCAGCCAAGATGGGGGAGGGGCGAGGCAAGAGACCCAGTACTTC,CASSQDGGGARQETQYF
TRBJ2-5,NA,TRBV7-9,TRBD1,TGTGCCAGCAGCAACCAGGGGGGACAGGGGGAGACCCAGTACTTC,CASSNQGGQGETQYF
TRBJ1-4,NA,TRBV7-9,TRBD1,TGTGCCAGCAGCTCGACAGGGACTAATGAAAAACTGTTTTTT,CASSSTGTNEKLFF
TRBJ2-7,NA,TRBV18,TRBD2,TGTGCCAGCTCACCACTGGGGACTAGCGGTGGATCCGAGCAGTACTTC,CASSPLGTSGGSEQYF
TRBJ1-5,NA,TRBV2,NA,TGTGCCAGCAGTGAGGTGTATAGCAATCAGCCCCAGCATTTT,CASSEVYSNQPQHF